Listed below are T cell receptor beta chains from one sample, sequenced in a study of identical twins. TCRdb redid the calling of the 5' RACE reads with MiXCR, one entry per CDR3 protein. Here the sample spans 1.5 million to 2 million distinct CDR3 sequences, more than 30% being singletons. The sequenced sample consisted of cord blood. The receptors were sampled from a newborn girl in good health. CDR3s leave out the opening cysteine and the closing phenylalanine or tryptophan. Fields, in order: V gene, J gene, D gene, CDR3 protein. The D gene is left open where the match is weak.

TRBV24-1	TRBJ2-7	TRBD2	ATSDGTSSDEQY
TRBV19	TRBJ2-3	NA	ASSISPAAGTDTQY
TRBV2	TRBJ2-3	TRBD1	ASSPLRQGVDTQY
TRBV6-6	TRBJ2-3	NA	ASGGLTQY
TRBV24-1	TRBJ2-3	NA	ATSAGSITDTQY
TRBV6-1	TRBJ1-6	NA	ATTGPLNSPLH
TRBV6-6	TRBJ1-2	NA	ASSYAQGEYGYT
TRBV27	TRBJ1-4	NA	ASSQDAGSPPIGEKLF
TRBV9	TRBJ2-4	NA	ASSGNLVDIQY
TRBV24-1	TRBJ1-2	NA	AASDWNGRGYT
TRBV6-2/TRBV6-3	TRBJ2-7	NA	ASRSQARSYEQY
TRBV4-2	TRBJ1-3	TRBD1	ASSQGDRVY
TRBV20-1	TRBJ2-1	TRBD1	SAKRPGQGVGEQF
TRBV27	TRBJ2-1	NA	ASSPTTGLSYNEQF
TRBV10-3	TRBJ1-4	NA	AISPQSMSEKLF
TRBV5-1	TRBJ2-7	NA	ASSLSVTDWYEQY
TRBV20-1	TRBJ1-4	NA	SARVPSTNEKLF
TRBV18	TRBJ1-1	NA	ASSGQKNTEAF
TRBV4-1	TRBJ1-1	NA	ASSLSISGTNTEAF
TRBV27	TRBJ2-1	TRBD2	ASSGGTSGRQRSYNEQF